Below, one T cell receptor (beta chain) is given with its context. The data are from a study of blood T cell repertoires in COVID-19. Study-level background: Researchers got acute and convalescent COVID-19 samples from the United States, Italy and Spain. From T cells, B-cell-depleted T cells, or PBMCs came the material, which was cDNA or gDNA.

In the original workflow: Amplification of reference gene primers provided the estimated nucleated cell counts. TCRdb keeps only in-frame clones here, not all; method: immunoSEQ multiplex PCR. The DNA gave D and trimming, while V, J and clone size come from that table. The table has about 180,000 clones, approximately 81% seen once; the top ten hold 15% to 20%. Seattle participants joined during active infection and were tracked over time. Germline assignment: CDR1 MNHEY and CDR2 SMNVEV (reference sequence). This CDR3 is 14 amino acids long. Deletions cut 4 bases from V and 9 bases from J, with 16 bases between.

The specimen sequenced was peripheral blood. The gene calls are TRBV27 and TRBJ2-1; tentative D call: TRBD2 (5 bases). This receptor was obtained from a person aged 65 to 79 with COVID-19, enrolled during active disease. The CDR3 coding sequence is TGTGCCAGCAGTTCCTTTACAGCGGCCGCTGAGCAGTTCTTC. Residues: CASSSFTAAAEQFF.